This T cell receptor (beta chain) was profiled in a study of blood T cell repertoires in COVID-19. Study-wide background: Sample material is recorded as cDNA or gDNA derived from T cells, B-cell-depleted T cells, or PBMCs.

Sequencing was performed with immunoSEQ multiplex PCR; in TCRdb, only in-frame clones are kept and a portion is missing. Here the sample spans about 300,000 clones, 85% to 90% being singletons. In terms of age and location, participants ranged from roughly 18 to 95 years and lived in about 25 US areas. This clone was counted only a few times. The specimen was PBMCs or T cells enriched from blood (not recorded which). This receptor was identified in a man aged 30 to 39 who had recovered from COVID-19.

In DNA, the CDR3 is TGTGCCAGCAGTTACGGGACAGGGGACACAGATACGCAGTATTTT. Protein sequence: CASSYGTGDTDTQYF. This chain joins TRBV6-5 and TRBJ2-3; TRBD1 agrees at 10 bases. The germline CDR1 and CDR2 sequences are MNHEY and SVGAGI. The CDR3 runs 15 residues. V shed 2 bases and J 2 bases; nucleotides not matched to a gene: 1.